Presented here are 27 T cell receptor beta chains from one specimen sequenced in a study of robustness of blood B and T cell sequencing. A 5' template-switch oligo added a universal priming site during cDNA synthesis. A 12-nucleotide random UMI in the template-switch oligo labeled every cDNA molecule. Each CDR3 protein is one row after TCRdb ran MiXCR on the PCR reads. This sample carries 1,500 to 2,000 distinct CDR3 sequences, 49% of them seen once, and the ten largest clones take more than 30%. The template for TCR beta quantification was mRNA, not genomic DNA. Sequencing was performed on peripheral blood. Receptors originate from a human donor in good health.

The chain employs TRBV30 and TRBJ1-6, with TRBD1 as a possible D gene (6 bases). The CDR3 length is 15 residues. Germline values: CDR1 GTSNPN, CDR2 SVGIG (reference sequence). Trimming removed 2 bases from V and 9 bases from J, with 17 bases in between. The CDR3 sequence: CAWSQQQGEVSPLHF. The CDR3 DNA reads TGTGCCTGGAGTCAACAACAGGGAGAGGTTTCACCCCTCCACTTT. Full variable domain (outside the CDR3, taken from reference TRBV30 and TRBJ1-6): SQTIHQWPATLVQPVGSPLSLECTVEGTSNPNLYWYRQAAGRGLQLLFYSVGIGQISSEVPQNLSASRPQDRQFILSSKKLLLSDSGFYLCAWSQQQGEVSPLHFGNGTRLTVT.

The chain uses TRBV7-9 and TRBJ1-2; D is uncertain. Germline values: CDR1 SEHNR, CDR2 FQNEAQ (reference sequence). Between the trimmed V and J ends, which lost 3 bases and 4 bases, there was a span of 18 bases. The CDR3 runs 16 residues. This CDR3 reads CASSFRGDESLYGYTF. The CDR3 region has the DNA TGTGCCAGCAGCTTTAGAGGAGACGAATCCCTCTATGGCTACACCTTC.

The CDR3 DNA is TGTGCCATCAGTCTACAGGGGCAACGTGGCTACACCTTC. This codes for CAISLQGQRGYTF. The V and J genes are TRBV10-3 and TRBJ1-2; TRBD1 matches 7 bases. The length of the CDR3 is 13 residues. After removal of 5 bases from V and 7 bases from J, the junction contained 7 bases not matched to a gene. Per the germline V gene, CDR1 is ENHRY and CDR2 is SYGVKD.

This sequence joins TRBV18 and TRBJ1-1; TRBD1 aligns across 11 bases. Germline V gene lookup returns CDR1 KGHSH and CDR2 LQKENI. Unmatched junction bases numbered 10, after V lost 3 bases and J lost 4 bases. This CDR3 spans 17 amino acids. CDR3 sequence: CASSPAEGTGGGTEAFF. The CDR3 DNA follows: TGTGCCAGCTCACCGGCGGAGGGGACAGGGGGAGGCACTGAAGCTTTCTTT.

The V gene is TRBV6-5, the J gene TRBJ2-1, with 9 bases lining up with TRBD2. Per the germline V gene, CDR1 is MNHEY and CDR2 is SVGAGI. The trim removed 7 bases at V and 2 bases at J, leaving 6 bases unmatched. This CDR3 has 15 amino acids. CDR3: CASTGGGVAYNEQFF. CDR3 DNA sequence: TGTGCCAGCACAGGCGGGGGGGTGGCCTACAATGAGCAGTTCTTC.

In its sample, this clonotype was seen a few times. The CDR3 loop reads CASSYEGPMESAEQYF. Here the CDR3 DNA reads TGTGCCAGCAGCTACGAGGGACCGATGGAAAGCGCCGAGCAGTACTTC. J is TRBJ2-7 and V is TRBV7-6; D possibly uses TRBD1 or TRBD2 (5 bases each). The CDR3 contains 16 residues. The V gene's germline CDR1 is SGHVS and CDR2 FNYEAQ. The V end lost 4 bases, the J end lost 6 bases, and 22 bases lay between the germline ends.

This clonotype is classed as large. The chain couples TRBV29-1 to TRBJ1-3, with 8 nucleotides matching TRBD1. CDR3 length: 16 amino acids. Germline CDR1 is SQVTM and CDR2 is ANQGSEA. V shed 3 bases, J shed 0 bases, and the junction held 7 bases outside the gene matches. Written as DNA, the CDR3 is TGCAGCGTTGAGGACAGGGCCTCAATCTCTGGAAACACCATATATTTT. It yields the protein CSVEDRASISGNTIYF.

The V gene is TRBV20-1, the J gene TRBJ2-2; D perhaps matches TRBD1 (5 bases). V lost 0 bases and J lost 5, with 16 bases in between. CDR1 is DFQATT and CDR2 is SNEGSKA in the germline V gene (reference sequence). This CDR3 has 16 residues. The CDR3 loop reads CSARDRRQGQTGELFF. CDR3 bases: TGCAGTGCTAGAGATCGTCGGCAGGGTCAGACCGGGGAGCTGTTTTTT.

CDR3 coding DNA: TGTGCCAGCAGCTTCGGGGTAGGGGGTGGGGCCAACGTCCTGACTTTC. This codes for CASSFGVGGGANVLTF. This chain joins TRBV5-4 and TRBJ2-6, with D possibly TRBD1 on 6 matching bases. This CDR3 has 16 amino acids. Germline V lookup: CDR1 SGHNT, CDR2 YYREEE (reference sequence). V was shortened by 2 bases and J by 3 bases, with 12 bases between the two germline ends.

This chain links TRBV4-1 with TRBJ1-6; D is perhaps TRBD1 (5 bases). The CDR3 spans 15 residues. The germline gives CDR1 MGHRA, CDR2 YSYEKL. V was clipped by 0 bases and J by 10 bases, with 13 bases between them. DNA for the CDR3: TGCGCCAGCAGCCAAGACAGGGATGTCCGCTCACCCCTCCACTTT. This gives the protein CASSQDRDVRSPLHF.

This chain uses TRBV15 with TRBJ2-5, with D perhaps given as TRBD1 or TRBD2 (5 bases each). The CDR3 is 14 amino acids. The V end lost 2 bases, the J end lost 4 bases, and 11 bases lay between the germline ends. Germline V lookup: CDR1 LNHNV, CDR2 YYDKDF (reference sequence). The CDR3 loop reads CATSRRGGGETQYF. CDR3 sequence (DNA): TGTGCCACCAGCAGAAGAGGTGGGGGAGAGACCCAGTACTTC.

The chain is built from TRBV11-1 and TRBJ1-3; a weak D match, TRBD1 (5 bases). Germline-derived CDR1 and CDR2 are SGHAT and FQDESV (reference sequence). Deletions cut 0 bases from V and 8 bases from J, with 17 bases between. The CDR3 has 16 amino acids. The CDR3 bases are TGTGCCAGCAGCTTAGCCCCAGGGATTAGAACGGACACCATATATTTT. Amino acids: CASSLAPGIRTDTIYF.

V is TRBV5-6 and J is TRBJ2-7; a possible D gene is TRBD2 (5 bases). V was cut by 2 bases and J by 5 bases, with 11 bases left in between. This CDR3 is 13 amino acids long. CDR1 is SGHDT and CDR2 is YYEEEE in the germline V gene. CDR3 in DNA: TGTGCCAGCAGCTTTCAAGAGGGCCACGAGCAGTACTTC. This gives the protein CASSFQEGHEQYF.

This chain links TRBV29-1 with TRBJ2-3; tentative D call: TRBD1 (5 bases). V was cut by 7 bases and J by 2 bases, with 13 bases left in between. Germline CDR1 is SQVTM and CDR2 is ANQGSEA. The CDR3 has 13 amino acids. CDR3 sequence reads: CSGQGGYTDTQYF. DNA of the CDR3: TGCAGCGGGCAGGGTGGGTACACAGATACGCAGTATTTT.

This rearrangement joins TRBV12-3 or TRBV12-4 to TRBJ1-5; D remains ambiguous. The CDR3 contains 14 residues. V lost 5 bases to trimming and J lost 5 bases, with 13 bases between them. The DNA of the CDR3 is TGTGCCAGCAGTCTAGGACCGTACTATCAGCCCCAGCATTTT. It translates to CASSLGPYYQPQHF.

CDR3 coding DNA: TGTGCCAGTAGTATAGCCACGGTCGGGGATACGCAGTATTTT. Its protein is CASSIATVGDTQYF. The chain has TRBV19 and TRBJ2-3; no definite D call. The CDR3 length is 14 residues. Trimming pared 1 base from V and 6 bases from J, leaving 11 bases between. Germline CDR1 is LNHDA and CDR2 is SQIVND (reference sequence).

J is TRBJ2-2 and V is TRBV2, with D perhaps TRBD1 or TRBD2 (5 bases each). V was clipped by 3 bases and J by 6 bases, with 8 bases between them. The CDR3 runs to 13 residues. Germline V gene sequence: CDR1 SNHLY, CDR2 FYNNEI. CDR3 DNA sequence: TGTGCCAGCAGTGATAGAGGGGCCGGGGAGCTGTTTTTT. Amino acid sequence: CASSDRGAGELFF.

This chain joins TRBV12-3 or TRBV12-4 and TRBJ2-1; D gene unclear. Deletions cut 4 bases from V and 4 bases from J, with 17 bases between. The CDR3 sequence is 16 residues long. As DNA, the CDR3 is TGTGCCAGCAGTTCTCCTCTAGTCGTGGGATACAATGAGCAGTTCTTC. Amino acid sequence: CASSSPLVVGYNEQFF.

The chain has TRBV18 and TRBJ1-3; 7 bases are shared with TRBD1. The junction had 4 bases not matched to a gene; V was cut back by 4 bases and J by 1 base. Germline CDR1 is KGHSH and CDR2 is LQKENI. This CDR3 has 15 amino acids. CDR3 sequence (DNA): TGTGCCAGCTCACGCACGACAGGGTCTGGAAACACCATATATTTT. This encodes CASSRTTGSGNTIYF.

This chain uses TRBV18 with TRBJ1-4, with 12 bases lining up with TRBD1. CDR1 KGHSH and CDR2 LQKENI come from the germline V gene. The CDR3 has 16 amino acids. With V trimmed by 5 bases and J by 3 bases, 4 bases remained unmatched. The CDR3 protein is CASSSGQGAANEKLFF. CDR3 nucleotide sequence: TGTGCCAGCTCATCGGGACAGGGGGCAGCTAATGAAAAACTGTTTTTT.

Relative to its sample, this clonotype is large. V and J are TRBV12-3 or TRBV12-4 and TRBJ1-3; the match to TRBD1 covers 8 bases. Trimming took 4 bases from V and 8 from J; bases not matched to a gene: 4. The CDR3 sequence is 13 residues long. The DNA of the CDR3 is TGTGCCAGCAGTTCGACAGGGGTGCACACCATATATTTT. This gives the protein CASSSTGVHTIYF.

The gene calls are TRBV10-3 and TRBJ2-3; 7 nucleotides match TRBD2. V lost 0 bases to trimming and J lost 0 bases; unmatched junction nucleotides: 3. This CDR3 is 16 amino acids long. CDR1 is ENHRY and CDR2 is SYGVKD in the germline V gene. CDR3 bases: TGTGCCATCAGTGAGTCGTTCGGGGGGAGCACAGATACGCAGTATTTT. This translates into CAISESFGGSTDTQYF.

This clonotype was observed a handful of times. J is TRBJ2-7 and V is TRBV12-5, with TRBD1 as a possible D gene (6 bases). This CDR3 has 14 amino acids. The germline CDR1 and CDR2 sequences are LGHNT and FRNRAP. The V and J ends lost 5 bases and 5 bases respectively, with 16 bases between them. The CDR3 loop reads CASGTGQSFNEQYF. CDR3 DNA sequence: TGTGCTAGTGGTACAGGACAGTCCTTCAACGAGCAGTACTTC.

This clonotype was detected only a few times. The V call is TRBV6-2 or TRBV6-3, the J call TRBJ1-2, with D maybe TRBD1 (6 bases). V lost 2 bases and J 6 bases, leaving 19 bases between the germline ends. There are 16 residues in the CDR3. From germline, CDR1 is MNHEY and CDR2 SVGEGT. CDR3 amino acids: CASSYGGWSGGDGYTF. The CDR3 DNA reads as TGTGCCAGCAGTTACGGGGGTTGGTCCGGGGGCGATGGCTACACCTTC.

The rearrangement links TRBV7-3 to TRBJ2-2; possible D gene TRBD1, 5 bases. V dropped 2 bases and J dropped 3 bases, with 7 bases sitting between them. This CDR3 is 14 amino acids long. Germline CDR1 reads SGHTA; CDR2 reads FQGTGA. The CDR3 here is CASSLDSYTGELFF. CDR3 in DNA: TGTGCCAGCAGCTTAGACAGCTACACCGGGGAGCTGTTTTTT.

Only a few counts were recorded for this clonotype. This chain joins TRBV12-3 or TRBV12-4 and TRBJ1-5; 7 nucleotides agree with TRBD1. V lost 6 bases to trimming and J lost 3 bases; unmatched junction nucleotides: 17. The CDR3 has 18 residues. CDR3 region: CASSSFPGQTTFNQPQHF. CDR3 nucleotide sequence: TGTGCCAGCAGCTCCTTTCCGGGACAGACAACTTTCAATCAGCCCCAGCATTTT.

This clonotype has a handful of counts. V and J are TRBV6-2 or TRBV6-3 and TRBJ1-1; weak D call: TRBD1 (6 bases). This CDR3 region has 14 residues. V was clipped by 2 bases and J by 1 base, with 8 bases between them. CDR1 is MNHEY, CDR2 SVGEGT, per germline. The CDR3 loop is CASSYQGTNTEAFF. Written as DNA, the CDR3 is TGTGCCAGCAGTTACCAGGGGACGAACACTGAAGCTTTCTTT.